The clone carrying this TCR beta chain was detected once. Its antigen is currently unknown. This sample was included in a study of cytomegalovirus exposure and HLA in healthy donors. The donors formed part of the approximately 120-subject validation cohort, distinct from the roughly 700-subject first cohort. Regarding the study as a whole: Researchers catalogued 160 or so TCR beta chains as cytomegalovirus-associated. Most TCR sequences proved rare, with some public TCRs found in many donors. Among the CMV-associated chains, three were confirmed in vitro as specific for CMV antigens.

The data were produced by immunoSEQ multiplex PCR, yet TCRdb's version contains in-frame clones alone and is incomplete. The table records under 200,000 clones, roughly 90% of them present only once. Germline loops: CDR1 MRHNA, CDR2 SNTAGT. This CDR3 region has 15 residues. V lost 7 bases and J 0 bases, leaving 14 bases between the germline ends. The receptor's source is a man between 18 and 29 years old in good health and CMV-seropositive. V gene TRBV6-4 combines with J gene TRBJ2-3, with a tentative D call TRBD2 (6 bases). Input material: PBMCs. CDR3 bases: TGTGCCAGCAAGGAGGGGCCACCTAGCACAGATACGCAGTATTTT. It codes for CASKEGPPSTDTQYF.